This passage covers 3 T cell receptor beta chains from one sample sequenced in a study of T-cell reconstitution after alpha-beta-depleted transplantation in children. It was with unique molecular identifiers that the TCRbeta library was prepared. TCRdb recomputed calls from the PCR reads with MiXCR, one row per CDR3 protein. The data hold about 600,000 distinct CDR3 sequences, with over 10% observed a single time. The sequencing here drew on PBMCs, mostly from graft donor cells, taken 360 days after TCRalphabeta/CD19-depleted stem cell transplant. Receptors originate from a male patient younger than 18 who had a stem cell transplant for acute myeloid leukemia, so the T cells may come from the graft donor.

The sample holds a few counts of this clonotype. The chain uses TRBV20-1 and TRBJ2-5, with 7 positions matching TRBD1. Germline CDR1 is DFQATT and CDR2 is SNEGSKA (reference sequence). The CDR3 runs to 14 residues. J was trimmed by 5 bases and V by 3 bases; bases with no gene match: 9. The CDR3 protein is CSASPGQIWETQYF. CDR3 bases: TGCAGTGCTAGTCCGGGACAGATTTGGGAGACCCAGTACTTC.

The J gene is TRBJ2-3, the V gene TRBV4-3; TRBD1 aligns across 7 bases. Germline V CDR1 and CDR2: LGHNA, YSLEER. This CDR3 spans 15 amino acids. The junction had 5 bases not matched to a gene; V was cut back by 2 bases and J by 3 bases. The CDR3 DNA is TGCGCCAGCAGCCAAAGGGACAGCCGAACAGATACGCAGTATTTT. This encodes CASSQRDSRTDTQYF.

The rearrangement links TRBV7-3 to TRBJ2-3; the match to TRBD2 covers 10 bases. CDR3 size: 16 residues. Looked up from germline, CDR1 is SGHTA and CDR2 is FQGTGA. The junction had 4 bases not matched to a gene; V was cut back by 4 bases and J by 0 bases. Written as DNA, the CDR3 is TGTGCCAGCAGCTACGGACTAGCGGTTAGCACAGATACGCAGTATTTT. Translated, it gives CASSYGLAVSTDTQYF.